This T cell receptor beta chain was observed in a study of blood T cells in healthy people across ages. From germline, CDR1 is SGHVS and CDR2 FQNEAQ. Trimming left V 5 bases short and J 2 bases short, with 12 bases between. CDR3 length equals 15 residues. In the case of this clonotype: Its matching antigen is unknown.

Alongside a J-beta primer mix, a sample-barcoded 5' primer served in a second PCR lasting roughly 6 to 12 cycles. Using its own MiXCR run on the 5' RACE reads, TCRdb lists one record per CDR3 protein. The sample carries roughly 1.4 million distinct CDR3 sequences, approximately 59% recorded once. Researchers isolated at least 6 million PBMCs per sample. Study-wide points: Naive CD4+ cell counts and diversity both ran higher in long-lived than in aged donors.

The V and J genes are TRBV7-8 and TRBJ1-4, with unresolved D. The clonotype originates from a man between 18 and 29 years old in good health. The specimen was blood. The CDR3 sequence is CASSLEHGTNEKLFF. CDR3 DNA: TGTGCCAGCAGCCTAGAACATGGGACTAATGAAAAACTGTTTTTT.